The 9 T cell receptor beta chains reported below all come from one sample, sequenced in a study of OX40 agonist ivuxolimab in advanced cancers. The protocol was immunoSEQ multiplex PCR, while the TCRdb copy is restricted to in-frame clones and leaves out a portion. The sample holds tens of thousands of clones, approximately 90% seen once. Sequenced here: CD4+ or CD8+ T cells sorted from blood, sampled in a trial of the OX40 agonist ivuxolimab. The receptors were sampled from an adult with an advanced solid tumor such as melanoma, head and neck, liver or kidney cancer.

This clone appeared many times. The chain recombines TRBV6-6 with TRBJ1-2; the D is unclear. The germline V gene encodes CDR1 MNHNY and CDR2 SVGAGI (reference sequence). Trimming took off 0 bases at V and 3 bases at J, with 14 bases between the two ends. The CDR3 length is 16 residues. This CDR3 is CASSYSSAYVDYGYTF. The DNA of the CDR3 is TGTGCCAGCAGTTACTCCAGCGCCTACGTTGACTATGGCTACACCTTC.

This clone appeared once. The rearrangement uses TRBV11-2 and TRBJ2-7; a possible D gene is TRBD1 (6 bases). V dropped 1 base and J dropped 0 bases, with 19 bases sitting between them. The CDR3 extends over 18 amino acids. Per germline, CDR1 SGHAT and CDR2 FQNNGV. The DNA for the CDR3 is TGTGCCAGCAGCTTAGCTCGTTTCGGGACACCGGGCTCCTACGAGCAGTACTTC. This codes for CASSLARFGTPGSYEQYF.

V is TRBV5-1 and J is TRBJ1-1; D may be TRBD1 (5 bases). CDR1 and CDR2 (germline): SGHRS, YFSETQ. Trimming took 1 base from V and 8 from J, leaving 15 bases between them. CDR3 length equals 14 residues. Written as DNA, the CDR3 is TGCGCCAGCAGCTTGATGGGACCCACGAACGAAGCTTTCTTT. Amino acid sequence: CASSLMGPTNEAFF.

The chain couples TRBV6-4 to TRBJ1-2; D might be TRBD1 (5 bases). Looked up from germline, CDR1 is MRHNA and CDR2 is SNTAGT. Trimming took 7 bases from V and 1 from J, leaving 10 bases between them. This CDR3 has 13 residues. The chain's CDR3 is CASNKGLNYGYTF. The DNA of the CDR3 is TGTGCCAGCAACAAGGGACTTAACTATGGCTACACCTTC.

The V and J genes are TRBV6-5 and TRBJ1-2, with D unresolved. Germline assignment: CDR1 MNHEY and CDR2 SVGAGI. The CDR3 is 15 amino acids. Trimming took off 5 bases at V and 0 bases at J, with 13 bases between the two ends. The CDR3 bases are TGTGCCAGCAGTCCTCGAGGAATTACTAACTATGGCTACACCTTC. Protein product: CASSPRGITNYGYTF.

The V and J genes are TRBV2 and TRBJ1-6; unclear D gene. Germline V gene lookup returns CDR1 SNHLY and CDR2 FYNNEI. The CDR3 is made up of 15 amino acids. V lost 1 base and J 0 bases, leaving 4 bases between the germline ends. CDR3 coding DNA: TGTGCCAGCAGTGAAGTAAGCTCCTATAATTCACCCCTCCACTTT. Translating gives CASSEVSSYNSPLHF.

The CDR3 sequence is CASRVPWDSRRAFF. The CDR3 DNA reads TGTGCCAGCAGAGTTCCGTGGGACAGCCGACGAGCTTTCTTT. V gene TRBV2 combines with J gene TRBJ1-1; 7 bases fit TRBD1. V gave up 6 bases and J gave up 10 bases; unmatched junction bases: 14. This CDR3 contains 14 residues. Germline V gives CDR1 SNHLY, CDR2 FYNNEI. Drawing the rest from reference TRBV2 and TRBJ1-1, the complete variable domain is EPEVTQTPSHQVTQMGQEVILRCVPISNHLYFYWYRQILGQKVEFLVSFYNNEISEKSEIFDDQFSVERPDGSNFTLKIRSTKLEDSAMYFCASRVPWDSRRAFFGQGTRLTVV.

The chain uses TRBV7-9 and TRBJ2-3, with TRBD2 matching 14 bases. From germline, CDR1 is SEHNR and CDR2 FQNEAQ (reference sequence). The CDR3 runs to 15 residues. Trimming took 4 bases from V and 11 from J; bases not matched to a gene: 8. The CDR3 reads CASSSPTSGGAWQYF. The CDR3 coding sequence is TGTGCCAGCAGCTCCCCGACTAGCGGGGGGGCTTGGCAGTATTTT.

This chain connects TRBV4-3 to TRBJ1-1; D gene uncertain. This CDR3 region has 14 residues. The germline gives CDR1 LGHNA, CDR2 YSLEER. The ends were cut back, 0 bases at V and 1 base at J, with 6 bases in the middle. The CDR3 region is CASSQDLRNTEAFF. In DNA form, the CDR3 reads TGCGCCAGCAGCCAAGATCTAAGGAACACTGAAGCTTTCTTT.